These 6 T cell receptor beta chains share one sample of origin, sequenced in a study of blood T cell repertoires in COVID-19. The assay was immunoSEQ multiplex PCR, and TCRdb's table has in-frame clones only and misses some. The data hold hundreds of thousands of clones, with less than 90% observed a single time. The sequencing input was peripheral blood. The receptors were sampled from a woman older than 75 with active or convalescent COVID-19.

This clone came up many times. This sequence joins TRBV4-1 and TRBJ2-4; 8 bases fit TRBD1. Trimming at V came to 0 bases and at J to 8 bases, leaving 12 bases not matched to a gene. This CDR3 is 17 amino acids long. In germline, CDR1 is MGHRA, CDR2 YSYEKL. CDR3 protein: CASSQEADRGLVYIQYF. DNA of the CDR3: TGCGCCAGCAGCCAAGAAGCCGACAGGGGTTTGGTATACATTCAGTACTTC.

The chain combines TRBV21-1 with TRBJ2-2; TRBD1 is the table's D call, not checked against the DNA. TRBV21-1 is noted as a pseudogene. The CDR3 runs 15 residues. The CDR3 nucleotides read TGTGCCAGCAGCAAAAGGACAGGGGACACCGGGGAGCTGTTTTTT. Translation gives CASSKRTGDTGELFF.

The V and J genes are TRBV2 and TRBJ1-2; 8 bases match TRBD1. This CDR3 region has 14 residues. Trimming removed 2 bases from V and 7 bases from J; junction bases left unmatched: 6. Germline V CDR1 and CDR2: SNHLY, FYNNEI. CDR3 region: CASSEIGGQGGYTF. CDR3 nucleotides: TGTGCCAGCAGTGAAATTGGAGGACAGGGTGGCTACACCTTC.

The chain combines TRBV4-3 with TRBJ2-2; TRBD1 matches at 8 bases. From germline, CDR1 is LGHNA and CDR2 YSLEER. The CDR3 has 16 residues. V was pared by 3 bases and J by 6 bases, with 9 bases of the junction left unmatched. As DNA, the CDR3 is TGCGCCAGCAGCCAGGGGAGGACAGGGTCAGCCGGGGAGCTGTTTTTT. The encoded protein is CASSQGRTGSAGELFF.

This chain links TRBV19 with TRBJ1-1; D remains ambiguous. Germline CDR1 LNHDA, CDR2 SQIVND (reference sequence). The CDR3 has 11 residues. Trimming removed 3 bases at V and 7 bases at J, with 6 bases between. This CDR3 is CASSIWSEAFF. Written as DNA, the CDR3 is TGTGCCAGTAGTATTTGGAGTGAAGCTTTCTTT.

The chain joins TRBV19 to TRBJ1-5; 7 bases map to TRBD1. V lost 4 bases, J lost 3 bases, and 6 bases stayed unmatched. Per the germline V gene, CDR1 is LNHDA and CDR2 is SQIVND (reference sequence). CDR3 length equals 15 residues. CDR3 nucleotide sequence: TGTGCCAGTAGTACAGGGACAGTCCCCAATCAGCCCCAGCATTTT. It specifies CASSTGTVPNQPQHF.